This TCR beta chain came from a study of T-cell memory formation after mild COVID-19. TCRdb fed the 5' RACE reads into MiXCR, producing one record per CDR3 protein. The sample records around 250,000 distinct CDR3 sequences, approximately 15% being singletons. The receptor was derived from an adult woman who had mild COVID-19 (a few samples of this study predate the infection). Cell type and time point are not known. Sequencing was done on a sample of PBMCs or a T cell subset sorted from them (not recorded which).

CDR3 sequence reads: CASSIDQGYGYTF. In nucleotides, the CDR3 is TGTGCCAGTAGTATAGATCAGGGCTATGGCTACACCTTC. The chain links TRBV19 to TRBJ1-2; TRBD1 might be the D (5 bases). Germline-derived CDR1 and CDR2 are LNHDA and SQIVND (reference sequence). CDR3 length: 13 amino acids. Trimming pared 0 bases from V and 4 bases from J, leaving 6 bases between.